Listed here are 14 T cell receptor beta chains from one sample, sequenced in a study of molecular identifiers for immune sequencing clone quantification. TCRdb redid the calling of the PCR reads with MiXCR, one entry per CDR3 protein. The repertoire holds 50,000 to 75,000 distinct CDR3 sequences, with under 20% as singletons. The source material was naive CD8+ T cells from blood, with Jurkat cell RNA spiked in. Subset given: FACS-sorted CD8+CD4-CCR7+CD45RA+ naive T cells. All receptors come from a human donor in good health. Some libraries in this study had Jurkat cell RNA spiked in.

This clonotype has a count of ten or more. The chain has TRBV9 and TRBJ1-4; possibly TRBD1 for D (5 bases). This CDR3 region has 16 residues. The germline gives CDR1 SGDLS, CDR2 YYNGEE. V dropped 4 bases and J dropped 3 bases, with 16 bases sitting between them. CDR3 sequence (DNA): TGTGCCAGCAGCCGGTTGGGGGAGGGAGCTAATGAAAAACTGTTTTTT. This codes for CASSRLGEGANEKLFF.

In regard to this clonotype: A read error may explain this, as a much larger clone is one base away. The rearrangement joins TRBV4-1 to TRBJ2-7, with TRBD2 as a possible D gene (5 bases). This CDR3 is 15 amino acids long. Trimming pared 1 base from V and 7 bases from J, leaving 17 bases between. From germline, CDR1 is MGHRA and CDR2 YSYEKL. The CDR3 nucleotides are TGCGCCAGCAGCCAAGTGACCAGCGGAGACCCTGAGCAGTACTTC. Its translation is CASSQVTSGDPEQYF.

This clonotype was observed a few times. V is TRBV4-3 and J is TRBJ2-1, with 9 bases matching TRBD2. The trim removed 1 base at V and 5 bases at J, leaving 3 bases unmatched. The CDR3 is made up of 15 amino acids. Germline CDR1 is LGHNA and CDR2 is YSLEER. The CDR3 loop reads CASSQGAGGDNEQFF. The CDR3 region has the DNA TGCGCCAGCAGCCAAGGGGCGGGAGGGGACAATGAGCAGTTCTTC.

The sample holds many counts of this clonotype. The genes are TRBV20-1 and TRBJ1-1; tentative D call: TRBD1 (6 bases). This CDR3 is built from 12 residues. Germline CDR1 DFQATT, CDR2 SNEGSKA (reference sequence). Trimming stripped 4 bases from V and 8 bases from J, with 14 bases between. CDR3 in amino acids: CSANRDILEAFF. In DNA, the CDR3 is TGCAGTGCTAACCGGGACATCCTAGAAGCTTTCTTT.

Worth noting for this clonotype: A read error is likely, as this CDR3 ends without the conserved phenylalanine or tryptophan. This sequence joins TRBV6-2 or TRBV6-3 and TRBJ2-7; perhaps TRBD1 as D (6 bases). CDR3 length equals 15 residues. The V and J ends lost 1 base and 1 base respectively, with 11 bases between them. The germline V gene has CDR1 MNHEY and CDR2 SVGEGT. The CDR3 DNA is TGTGCCAGCAGTTACTATGACAGGATGTCCTACGAGCAGTACCTC. This encodes CASSYYDRMSYEQYL.

This clonotype was picked up many times. V is TRBV7-8 and J is TRBJ2-1, with D perhaps matching TRBD2 (6 bases). Germline loops: CDR1 SGHVS, CDR2 FQNEAQ. The CDR3 is made up of 17 amino acids. The V and J ends lost 5 bases and 8 bases respectively, with 25 bases between them. The CDR3 DNA reads TGTGCCAGCAGCCTCCCGGAGGGTCCCCCAAGTAGTGATGAGCAGTTCTTC. It is translated as CASSLPEGPPSSDEQFF. Variable domain in full (rest from reference TRBV7-8 and TRBJ2-1): GAGVSQSPRYKVAKRGQDVALRCDPISGHVSLFWYQQALGQGPEFLTYFQNEAQLDKSGLPSDRFFAERPEGSVSTLKIQRTQQEDSAVYLCASSLPEGPPSSDEQFFGPGTRLTVL.

This clonotype was counted only a few times. J is TRBJ2-1 and V is TRBV29-1; D is undetermined. The CDR3 has 15 amino acids. The germline V and J ends were trimmed by 2 bases and 4 bases, with 15 bases remaining between them. The germline gives CDR1 SQVTM, CDR2 ANQGSEA. The CDR3 loop is CSVERPYVPYNEQFF. Here the CDR3 DNA reads TGCAGCGTTGAAAGACCTTATGTACCATACAATGAGCAGTTCTTC.

The chain is built from TRBV30 and TRBJ2-1; 12 nucleotides align to TRBD2. The germline V gene has CDR1 GTSNPN and CDR2 SVGIG (reference sequence). V dropped 1 base and J dropped 16; count of bases not matched to a gene: 14. This CDR3 comprises 15 residues. The CDR3 loop is CAWSGVGLAGRDHFF. The CDR3 nucleotides read TGTGCCTGGAGTGGGGTCGGACTAGCGGGGAGGGATCATTTCTTC.

In its sample, this clonotype was seen many times. The chain is built from TRBV27 and TRBJ2-3; D is undetermined. Germline V lookup: CDR1 MNHEY, CDR2 SMNVEV (reference sequence). The CDR3 covers 14 residues. V dropped 3 bases and J dropped 0 bases, with 7 bases sitting between them. DNA for the CDR3: TGTGCCAGCAGTTTGGTCGGTAGCACAGATACGCAGTATTTT. Translating gives CASSLVGSTDTQYF.

The chain links TRBV5-6 to TRBJ1-5, with D uncertain. With 4 bases removed from V and 0 bases from J, the gap between germline ends came to 5 bases. Germline V CDR1 and CDR2: SGHDT, YYEEEE. The CDR3 has 13 residues. CDR3 residues: CASSIGSNQPQHF. The CDR3 region has the DNA TGTGCCAGCAGCATTGGTAGCAATCAGCCCCAGCATTTT. The full variable domain, rest sourced from reference TRBV5-6 and TRBJ1-5, is DAGVTQSPTHLIKTRGQQVTLRCSPKSGHDTVSWYQQALGQGPQFIFQYYEEEERQRGNFPDRFSGHQFPNYSSELNVNALLLGDSALYLCASSIGSNQPQHFGDGTRLSIL.

This clonotype was seen repeatedly, ten times or more. The J gene is TRBJ2-7, the V gene TRBV29-1; TRBD2 aligns across 7 bases. V lost 4 bases, J lost 2 bases, and 11 bases stayed unmatched. The germline V gene encodes CDR1 SQVTM and CDR2 ANQGSEA. The CDR3 is made up of 15 amino acids. The CDR3 loop reads CSVAPVGGRTYEQYF. The CDR3 bases are TGCAGCGTTGCCCCTGTGGGCGGGAGAACCTACGAGCAGTACTTC.

For this clonotype: A much bigger clone sits one base away, suggesting this may be a read error. CDR3 in DNA: TGCGCCAGCAGCTCGGTCACGGGAGGACTAGAGGTCGATGAGCAGTTCTTC. Its protein is CASSSVTGGLEVDEQFF. The chain combines TRBV5-1 with TRBJ2-1; 7 bases agree with TRBD2. Germline loops: CDR1 SGHRS, CDR2 YFSETQ. The CDR3 covers 17 residues. The trim removed 3 bases at V and 8 bases at J, leaving 17 bases unmatched.

This clonotype was detected a few times. CDR3 DNA: TGCGCCAGCAGCTTCGGCAGGACGGGGAACACTGAAGCTTTCTTT. Protein sequence: CASSFGRTGNTEAFF. The rearrangement links TRBV5-1 to TRBJ1-1; D gene unclear. Trimming pared 2 bases from V and 1 base from J, leaving 12 bases between. CDR1 SGHRS and CDR2 YFSETQ come from the germline V gene. The CDR3 sequence is 15 residues long.

Comment on this clonotype: A much larger clonotype is one base distant, so this may be a read error. V usage is TRBV6-5 and J usage is TRBJ2-6, with TRBD1 matching 8 bases. The V gene's germline CDR1 is MNHEY and CDR2 SVGAGI. The CDR3 loop spans 18 amino acids. CDR3 loop: CASSYLTGVVPGASVLTF. The CDR3 DNA sequence: TGTGCCAGCAGTTACTTGACAGGGGTTGTGCCTGGGGCCAGCGTCCTGACTTTC.